This record looks at one T cell receptor beta chain sequence and its context. The trim removed 3 bases at V and 1 base at J, leaving 3 bases unmatched. This CDR3 spans 15 amino acids. CDR1 and CDR2 from the germline V gene are MNHEY and SVGAGI. This sample stems from a study of technical replicates of blood from a few donors. This table comes from immunoSEQ multiplex PCR, and its TCRdb copy is limited to in-frame clones, with some not included. The sample holds some 66,000 clones; approximately 87% are singletons and the top ten take 4.5% to 5%. This receptor was taken from a human donor in good health. Some clones in this sample may be carry-over from other donors' samples. The sample consisted of PBMCs. The chain combines TRBV6-5 with TRBJ1-1; 9 bases fit TRBD1. The CDR3 nucleotides are TGTGCCAGCAGTTATTGGGGACAGGGGAACACTGAAGCTTTCTTT. Amino acid sequence: CASSYWGQGNTEAFF.